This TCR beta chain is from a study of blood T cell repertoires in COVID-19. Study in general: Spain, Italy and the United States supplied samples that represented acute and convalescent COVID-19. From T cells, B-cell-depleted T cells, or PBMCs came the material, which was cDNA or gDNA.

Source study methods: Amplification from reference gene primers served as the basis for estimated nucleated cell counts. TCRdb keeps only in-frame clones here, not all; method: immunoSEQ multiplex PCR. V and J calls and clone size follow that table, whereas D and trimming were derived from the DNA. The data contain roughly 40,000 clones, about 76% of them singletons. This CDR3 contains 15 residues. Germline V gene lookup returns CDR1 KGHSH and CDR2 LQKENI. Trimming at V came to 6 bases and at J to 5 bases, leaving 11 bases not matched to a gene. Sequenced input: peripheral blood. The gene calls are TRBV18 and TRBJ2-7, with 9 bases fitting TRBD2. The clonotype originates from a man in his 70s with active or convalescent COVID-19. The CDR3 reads CASSPPGGGADEQYF. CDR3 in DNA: TGTGCCAGCTCCCCCCCGGGCGGGGGGGCGGACGAGCAGTACTTC.